This TCR beta chain was recorded in a study of OX40 agonist ivuxolimab in advanced cancers. Study-level background: Across the patients, intravenous ivuxolimab was delivered every 2 weeks at 0.01 to 10 mg/kg. Regarding the study as a whole: CD4+ and CD8+ blood T cells expanded clonally by week 6 at 0.1 to 3.0 mg/kg. The average count of expanded clones was higher among CD8+ T cells than among CD4+. Still undetermined is the antigen specificity of the expanded peripheral T cells.

Details on this clone: The antigen is undetermined.

TCRdb keeps only in-frame clones here, not all; method: immunoSEQ multiplex PCR. The data hold around 46,000 clones, with roughly 80% observed a single time. CDR1 is SGHRS and CDR2 is YFSETQ in the germline V gene. With V trimmed by 4 bases and J by 4 bases, 4 bases remained unmatched. This CDR3 comprises 14 residues. This clonotype originated in an adult with an advanced solid tumor such as melanoma, head and neck, liver or kidney cancer. This rearrangement joins TRBV5-1 to TRBJ2-3; 9 bases agree with TRBD2. This specimen was CD4+ or CD8+ T cells sorted from blood, taken in a trial of the OX40 agonist ivuxolimab. The CDR3 region has the DNA TGCGCCAGCAGCCCGGGACTAGCCCCAGATACGCAGTATTTT. This gives the protein CASSPGLAPDTQYF.